These 11 T cell receptor beta chains came from one sample sequenced in a study of blood T cell repertoires in COVID-19. Assay used: immunoSEQ multiplex PCR; TCRdb lists only in-frame clones, some missing. The table records a few hundred thousand clones, about 85% of them present only once. Sequencing input: peripheral blood. Receptor source: a man aged 18 to 29 with active or convalescent COVID-19.

The rearrangement joins TRBV30 to TRBJ2-2, with TRBD1 as a possible D gene (5 bases). Germline V gene data show CDR1 as GTSNPN and CDR2 as SVGIG (reference sequence). CDR3 length: 13 residues. V lost 3 bases and J lost 5, with 10 bases in between. The CDR3: CAWSPPGTGELFF. Here the CDR3 DNA reads TGTGCCTGGAGCCCCCCAGGGACCGGGGAGCTGTTTTTT.

The chain joins TRBV13 to TRBJ1-3; D is ambiguous. The CDR3 length is 16 residues. V lost 2 bases and J 0 bases, leaving 11 bases between the germline ends. In germline, CDR1 is PRHDT, CDR2 FYEKMQ (reference sequence). DNA of the CDR3: TGTGCCAGCAGCTTAACAGTGATGAGCTCTGGAAACACCATATATTTT. It encodes CASSLTVMSSGNTIYF.

The chain uses TRBV2 and TRBJ1-6, with 7 bases identical to TRBD1. Germline CDR1 reads SNHLY; CDR2 reads FYNNEI. The CDR3 loop spans 13 amino acids. The ends lost 10 bases at V and 13 bases at J; junction bases unmatched: 13. This CDR3 reads CAIKTGDLSPLHF. The DNA for the CDR3 is TGTGCCATCAAAACAGGGGACCTTTCGCCCCTCCACTTT.

This chain connects TRBV19 to TRBJ2-1; D is possibly TRBD2 (6 bases). The V gene lost 5 bases and the J gene lost 8 bases, with 16 bases spanning the gap. Germline CDR1 reads LNHDA; CDR2 reads SQIVND (reference sequence). The CDR3 has 14 amino acids. The CDR3 DNA reads as TGTGCCAGTAGTCGCACCGTTACTAGCTATGAGCAGTTCTTC. It specifies CASSRTVTSYEQFF.

V gene TRBV7-3 combines with J gene TRBJ2-1; tentatively, D is TRBD1 (6 bases). The CDR3 contains 15 residues. Germline loops: CDR1 SGHTA, CDR2 FQGTGA. Trimming removed 5 bases at V and 0 bases at J, with 11 bases between. CDR3 residues: CASSLRGSSYNEQFF. In DNA, the CDR3 is TGTGCCAGCAGCCTCAGGGGAAGCTCCTACAATGAGCAGTTCTTC.

V is TRBV6-6 and J is TRBJ2-1, with 7 nucleotides matching TRBD1. Germline V gene lookup returns CDR1 MNHNY and CDR2 SVGAGI (reference sequence). The CDR3 loop spans 15 amino acids. V lost 0 bases to trimming and J lost 2 bases; unmatched junction nucleotides: 1. The CDR3 bases are TGTGCCAGCAGTTACTCGGGACAGCCCTACAATGAGCAGTTCTTC. Its protein is CASSYSGQPYNEQFF.

The rearrangement joins TRBV30 to TRBJ1-5; TRBD1 matches 7 bases. Germline V gives CDR1 GTSNPN, CDR2 SVGIG (reference sequence). Germline trimming cut 2 bases from V and 5 bases from J; bases unmatched to any gene: 3. The CDR3 consists of 13 residues. CDR3 sequence (DNA): TGTGCCTGGAGTTTAGGGGGCCATCAGCCCCAGCATTTT. Its protein is CAWSLGGHQPQHF.

This clone was seen only a few times. DNA of the CDR3: TGTGCCACCAGTACTAGCGGCGTTCTGGGGGTTGGAGATACGCAGTATTTT. This translates into CATSTSGVLGVGDTQYF. The chain is built from TRBV24-1 and TRBJ2-3; 8 nucleotides match TRBD2. Germline CDR1 is KGHDR and CDR2 is SFDVKD. V lost 6 bases and J lost 5; bases outside the gene matches: 15. This CDR3 has 17 residues.

DNA for the CDR3: TGTGCCAGCAGCCGGACAGGGGGGCAAGGCTACACCTTC. It is translated as CASSRTGGQGYTF. The chain couples TRBV3-1 (or the pseudogene TRBV3-2) to TRBJ1-2; 10 bases align to TRBD1. The CDR3 extends over 13 amino acids. The germline V gene encodes CDR1 LGHDT and CDR2 YNNKEL (reference sequence). V gave up 4 bases and J gave up 8 bases; unmatched junction bases: 4.

The table lists this clone with many counts. V and J are TRBV5-8 and TRBJ2-1, with 8 nucleotides matching TRBD1. CDR1 and CDR2 (germline): SGHTS, YDEGEE. This CDR3 spans 14 amino acids. The junction had 4 bases not matched to a gene; V was cut back by 3 bases and J by 5 bases. For the CDR3, the DNA is TGTGCCAGCAGCTCAGGGGGCACCGACAATGAGCAGTTCTTC. Its translation: CASSSGGTDNEQFF. The variable domain in full, completed from reference TRBV5-8 and TRBJ2-1, reads EAGVTQSPTHLIKTRGQQATLRCSPISGHTSVYWYQQALGLGLQFLLWYDEGEERNRGNFPPRFSGRQFPNYSSELNVNALELEDSALYLCASSSGGTDNEQFFGPGTRLTVL.

The rearrangement joins TRBV29-1 to TRBJ1-2, with D possibly TRBD1 on 6 matching bases. The CDR3 totals 12 residues. The germline gives CDR1 SQVTM, CDR2 ANQGSEA. V was pared by 3 bases and J by 5 bases, with 10 bases between. CDR3: CSVDRTVYGYTF. The CDR3 DNA is TGCAGCGTTGATAGGACAGTTTATGGCTACACCTTC.